The 17 T cell receptor beta chains below were found in one sample sequenced in a study of T cells in Graves' hyperthyroidism and ophthalmopathy. Amplification of TCR beta CDR3 regions used RNA as the template. The TCR CDR3 first-round RT-PCR relied on the HTBI primer set. TCRdb ran MiXCR on the multiplex PCR reads and lists one entry per CDR3 protein. The data contain 650,000 to 750,000 distinct CDR3 sequences, approximately 15% of them singletons. Sequences were obtained from blood. The receptors were sampled from a woman younger than 35 with Graves' hyperthyroidism.

This clonotype was seen many times. The chain couples TRBV30 to TRBJ2-7, with 10 bases aligning to TRBD2. The CDR3 loop spans 14 amino acids. After removal of 1 base from V and 0 bases from J, the junction contained 0 bases not matched to a gene. Germline V gene data show CDR1 as GTSNPN and CDR2 as SVGIG (reference sequence). The CDR3 here is CAWSGTSGSYEQYF. The CDR3 region has the DNA TGTGCCTGGAGTGGGACTAGCGGCTCCTACGAGCAGTACTTC.

V usage is TRBV19 and J usage is TRBJ2-3; TRBD2 is a possible D gene (6 bases). Germline CDR1 reads LNHDA; CDR2 reads SQIVND (reference sequence). The CDR3 contains 16 residues. V shed 3 bases and J shed 0 bases, with 13 bases lying between them. CDR3 region: CASSMVVAASTDTQYF. CDR3 in DNA: TGTGCCAGTAGTATGGTGGTAGCGGCTAGCACAGATACGCAGTATTTT.

Many counts were recorded for this clonotype. The rearrangement joins TRBV20-1 to TRBJ2-7, with D possibly matching TRBD2 (5 bases). The CDR3 loop spans 13 amino acids. Trimming removed 5 bases from V and 2 bases from J, with 13 bases in between. Germline V CDR1 and CDR2: DFQATT, SNEGSKA (reference sequence). The CDR3 DNA is TGCAGTGCTTCGGACGCCGGGACCTACGAGCAGTACTTC. This sequence encodes CSASDAGTYEQYF.

This clonotype was observed a few times. This chain links TRBV27 with TRBJ1-5; D is uncertain. The germline gives CDR1 MNHEY, CDR2 SMNVEV (reference sequence). This CDR3 contains 13 residues. V lost 1 base, J lost 3 bases, and 4 bases lay in between. The CDR3 sequence is CASSLLYNQPQHF. The CDR3 DNA reads TGTGCCAGCAGTTTATTGTACAATCAGCCCCAGCATTTT.

V gene TRBV7-9 combines with J gene TRBJ1-1; D remains ambiguous. CDR3 length equals 14 residues. Germline V gene sequence: CDR1 SEHNR, CDR2 FQNEAQ (reference sequence). The V end was cut by 1 base, the J end by 2 bases, with 8 bases between. The CDR3 DNA reads TGTGCCAGCAGCTTAGACCAGGTCAACACTGAAGCTTTCTTT. Protein: CASSLDQVNTEAFF. The entire variable domain, with the rest obtained from reference TRBV7-9 and TRBJ1-1, is as follows: DTGVSQNPRHKITKRGQNVTFRCDPISEHNRLYWYRQTLGQGPEFLTYFQNEAQLEKSRLLSDRFSAERPKGSFSTLEIQRTEQGDSAMYLCASSLDQVNTEAFFGQGTRLTVV.

V and J are TRBV7-9 and TRBJ1-2; D gene ambiguous. The CDR3 sequence is 18 residues long. Per germline, CDR1 SEHNR and CDR2 FQNEAQ (reference sequence). V was shortened by 6 bases and J by 2 bases, with 25 bases between the two germline ends. The CDR3 sequence: CASSFVPGTLPVNYGYTF. The CDR3 DNA sequence: TGTGCCAGCAGTTTTGTCCCCGGAACGCTGCCCGTAAACTATGGCTACACCTTC. Supplemented by reference TRBV7-9 and TRBJ1-2, the full variable domain reads DTGVSQNPRHKITKRGQNVTFRCDPISEHNRLYWYRQTLGQGPEFLTYFQNEAQLEKSRLLSDRFSAERPKGSFSTLEIQRTEQGDSAMYLCASSFVPGTLPVNYGYTFGSGTRLTVV.

This clonotype has at least ten counts. The chain has TRBV7-8 and TRBJ1-6, with 7 bases aligning to TRBD1. V shed 1 base and J 6 bases; nucleotides not matched to a gene: 3. The CDR3 loop spans 15 amino acids. Germline assignment: CDR1 SGHVS and CDR2 FQNEAQ. The CDR3 DNA reads TGTGCCAGCAGCTTAGTGCAGGGGGGTAATTCACCCCTCCACTTT. Translated, it gives CASSLVQGGNSPLHF.

This clonotype was detected many times. This chain links TRBV30 with TRBJ2-1; TRBD2 aligns across 7 bases. Looked up from germline, CDR1 is GTSNPN and CDR2 is SVGIG (reference sequence). CDR3 length: 16 amino acids. After removal of 4 bases from V and 3 bases from J, the junction contained 12 bases not matched to a gene. CDR3 nucleotide sequence: TGTGCCTGGACCCGGCTAGCGGTCCCGAGCTACAATGAGCAGTTCTTC. Protein product: CAWTRLAVPSYNEQFF.

This clonotype was seen only a few times. The rearrangement joins TRBV5-1 to TRBJ2-6, with TRBD1 identical over 9 bases. This CDR3 comprises 18 residues. Germline loops: CDR1 SGHRS, CDR2 YFSETQ. Trimming at V came to 3 bases and at J to 2 bases, leaving 9 bases not matched to a gene. CDR3 loop: CASSSPQGAQTGANVLTF. DNA for the CDR3: TGCGCCAGCAGCTCCCCACAGGGGGCGCAAACTGGGGCCAACGTCCTGACTTTC.

This clonotype was found many times. The chain is built from TRBV28 and TRBJ2-3, with D uncertain. CDR1 MDHEN and CDR2 SYDVKM come from the germline V gene. This CDR3 region has 13 residues. The V and J ends lost 3 bases and 5 bases respectively, with 9 bases between them. CDR3 sequence reads: CASSFPGVDTQYF. CDR3 DNA: TGTGCCAGCAGTTTTCCTGGCGTAGATACGCAGTATTTT.

This clonotype was seen more than once but under ten times. This clone may be a read error of a much larger clone one base away. DNA of the CDR3: TGCGCCCGCAGCTCAGACAGGGTGCCTGGTAATGAGCAGTTCTTC. Residues: CARSSDRVPGNEQFF. This chain uses TRBV5-1 with TRBJ2-1; 7 bases match TRBD1. The CDR3 runs 15 residues. The V gene's germline CDR1 is SGHRS and CDR2 YFSETQ.

This clonotype was observed at least ten times. The chain links TRBV20-1 to TRBJ2-7; 8 nucleotides agree with TRBD2. The trim removed 2 bases at V and 5 bases at J, leaving 17 bases unmatched. The CDR3 has 17 amino acids. CDR1 is DFQATT, CDR2 SNEGSKA, per germline (reference sequence). The CDR3 DNA reads as TGCAGTGCTAGACCCCCCTCGTGGCGGGAGGTAACCCACGAGCAGTACTTC. Its translation is CSARPPSWREVTHEQYF.

In this sample, this clonotype turned up many times. The chain is built from TRBV11-1 and TRBJ2-5; no clear D. The ends were cut back, 6 bases at V and 7 bases at J, with 15 bases in the middle. Germline-derived CDR1 and CDR2 are SGHAT and FQDESV (reference sequence). The CDR3 has 13 amino acids. The CDR3 DNA reads TGTGCCAGCAGGGGCCCGGGCGTAGGGACCCAGTACTTC. It encodes CASRGPGVGTQYF. Based on the CDR3 plus reference TRBV11-1 and TRBJ2-5, the full variable domain is EAEVAQSPRYKITEKSQAVAFWCDPISGHATLYWYRQILGQGPELLVQFQDESVVDDSQLPKDRFSAERLKGVDSTLKIQPAELGDSAMYLCASRGPGVGTQYFGPGTRLLVL.

This clonotype was found many times. This chain links TRBV19 with TRBJ2-2, with a tentative D call TRBD2 (5 bases). CDR3 length: 15 residues. Trimming removed 3 bases from V and 4 bases from J, with 12 bases in between. Per germline, CDR1 LNHDA and CDR2 SQIVND (reference sequence). CDR3 sequence reads: CASSIEGVGTGELFF. CDR3 coding DNA: TGTGCCAGTAGTATTGAGGGAGTCGGCACCGGGGAGCTGTTTTTT. Full variable domain (outside the CDR3, taken from reference TRBV19 and TRBJ2-2): DGGITQSPKYLFRKEGQNVTLSCEQNLNHDAMYWYRQDPGQGLRLIYYSQIVNDFQKGDIAEGYSVSREKKESFPLTVTSAQKNPTAFYLCASSIEGVGTGELFFGEGSRLTVL.

At least ten counts were recorded for this clonotype. J is TRBJ2-7 and V is TRBV6-1; the D gene is possibly TRBD1 (5 bases). The germline V gene encodes CDR1 MNHNS and CDR2 SASEGT. There are 16 residues in the CDR3. The ends were cut back, 5 bases at V and 7 bases at J, with 24 bases in the middle. The CDR3 sequence: CASSPNYRSPKGEQYF. The CDR3, as DNA: TGTGCCAGCAGTCCTAATTACAGGTCACCGAAAGGGGAGCAGTACTTC.

The chain employs TRBV5-1 and TRBJ2-1; D is perhaps TRBD2 (5 bases). The V end lost 7 bases, the J end lost 6 bases, and 14 bases lay between the germline ends. This CDR3 contains 13 residues. Germline CDR1 and CDR2: SGHRS and YFSETQ. The CDR3 DNA sequence: TGCGCCAGCGGAAAAGTCCGGGGCAATGAGCAGTTCTTC. It is translated as CASGKVRGNEQFF.

In its sample, this clonotype was seen many times. The J gene is TRBJ2-1, the V gene TRBV7-9; 8 bases fit TRBD1. Germline CDR1 reads SEHNR; CDR2 reads FQNEAQ (reference sequence). The CDR3 contains 17 residues. The ends lost 4 bases at V and 1 base at J; junction bases unmatched: 9. CDR3 bases: TGTGCCAGCAGCTCCCAAGTCGACAGGGGTTCCTACAATGAGCAGTTCTTC. Protein product: CASSSQVDRGSYNEQFF.